Sequencing of this TCR beta chain was carried out in a study of cytomegalovirus exposure and HLA in healthy donors. About the research overall: Genotyping of more than 300 donors showed that about 79% belonged to the Caucasian-associated ancestry cluster.

To note about this clone: Antigen unknown.

General observations from the study: Listed as cytomegalovirus-associated were 150 to 200 TCR beta chains. Productive rates of about 87% or about 30% were seen for most TCR beta V segments in an earlier analysis.

The CDR3 has 17 residues. The junction had 4 bases not matched to a gene; V was cut back by 1 base and J by 1 base. Per germline, CDR1 MGHRA and CDR2 YSYEKL. PCR amplification relied on 60 Vbeta primers (plus 13 Jbeta primers). Measured with immunoSEQ multiplex PCR; TCRdb has only the in-frame clones, and not every one. Counted here are around 150,000 clones, 70% occurring once; the ten biggest clones make up about 4.3%. This receptor was identified in a man between 18 and 35 years old in good health and CMV-seropositive. The material sequenced was PBMCs. The J gene is TRBJ2-5, the V gene TRBV4-1; 12 bases are shared with TRBD2. The CDR3 DNA is TGCGCCAGCAGCCAAGTTGGACTAGCGGGGATCCAAGAGACCCAGTACTTC. Translating it yields CASSQVGLAGIQETQYF.